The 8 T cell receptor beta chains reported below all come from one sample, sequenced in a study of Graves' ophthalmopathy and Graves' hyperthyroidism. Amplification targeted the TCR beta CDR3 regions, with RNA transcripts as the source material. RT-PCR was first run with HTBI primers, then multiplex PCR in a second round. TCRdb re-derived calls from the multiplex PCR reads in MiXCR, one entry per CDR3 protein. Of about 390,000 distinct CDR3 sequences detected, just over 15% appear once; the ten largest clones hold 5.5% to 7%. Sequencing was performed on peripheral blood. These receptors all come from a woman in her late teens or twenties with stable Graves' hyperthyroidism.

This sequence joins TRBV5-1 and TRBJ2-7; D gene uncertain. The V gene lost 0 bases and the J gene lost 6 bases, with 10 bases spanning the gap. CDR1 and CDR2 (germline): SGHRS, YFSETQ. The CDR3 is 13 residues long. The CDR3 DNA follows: TGCGCCAGCAGCTTGGAAGGGTTTGGCGAGCAGTACTTC. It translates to CASSLEGFGEQYF.

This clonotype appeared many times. The CDR3 DNA reads TGCGCCAGCAGCCCCGAGACAGGGATTCAGCCCCAGCATTTT. Translating gives CASSPETGIQPQHF. The J gene is TRBJ1-5, the V gene TRBV5-1; 7 bases map to TRBD1. Germline lookup yields CDR1 SGHRS and CDR2 YFSETQ. Germline trimming cut 4 bases from V and 6 bases from J; bases unmatched to any gene: 7. This CDR3 has 14 residues.

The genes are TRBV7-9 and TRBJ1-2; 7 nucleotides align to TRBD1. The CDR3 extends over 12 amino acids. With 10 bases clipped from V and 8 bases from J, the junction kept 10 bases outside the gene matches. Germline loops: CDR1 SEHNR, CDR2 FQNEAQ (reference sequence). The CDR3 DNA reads TGTGCCATCTTCCAGGGGGTCCGAGGCTACACCTTC. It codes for CAIFQGVRGYTF.

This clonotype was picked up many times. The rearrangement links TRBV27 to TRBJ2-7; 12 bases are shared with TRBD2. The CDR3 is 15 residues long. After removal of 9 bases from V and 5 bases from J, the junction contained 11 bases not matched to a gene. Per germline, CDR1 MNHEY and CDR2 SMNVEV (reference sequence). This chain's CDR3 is CASYTSGGPPHEQYF. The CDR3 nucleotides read TGTGCCAGTTACACTAGCGGGGGGCCCCCTCACGAGCAGTACTTC.

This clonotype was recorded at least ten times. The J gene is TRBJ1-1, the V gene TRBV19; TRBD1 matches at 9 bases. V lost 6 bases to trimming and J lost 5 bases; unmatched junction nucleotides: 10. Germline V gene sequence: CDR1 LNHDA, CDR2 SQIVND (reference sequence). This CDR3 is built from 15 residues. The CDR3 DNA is TGTGCCAGTAGCCCTTGGGACAGGGTAAGGACTGAAGCTTTCTTT. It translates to CASSPWDRVRTEAFF.

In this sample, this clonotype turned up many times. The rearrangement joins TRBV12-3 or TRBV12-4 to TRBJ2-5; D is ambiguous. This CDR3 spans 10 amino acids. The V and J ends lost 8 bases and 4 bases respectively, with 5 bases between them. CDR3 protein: CASGRETQYF. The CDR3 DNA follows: TGTGCCAGCGGCCGAGAGACCCAGTACTTC.

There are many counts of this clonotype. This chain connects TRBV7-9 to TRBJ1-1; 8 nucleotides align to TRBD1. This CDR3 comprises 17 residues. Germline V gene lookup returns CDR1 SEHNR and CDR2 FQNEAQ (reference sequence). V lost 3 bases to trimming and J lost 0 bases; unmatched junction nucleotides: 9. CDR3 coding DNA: TGTGCCAGCAGCTTTAGCCGGCCAGGGGGCTTGAACACTGAAGCTTTCTTT. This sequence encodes CASSFSRPGGLNTEAFF.

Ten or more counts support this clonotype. The chain's CDR3 is CASSLIREETQYF. The CDR3 DNA follows: TGTGCCAGCAGTCTTATCAGGGAAGAGACCCAGTACTTC. This rearrangement joins TRBV12-3 or TRBV12-4 to TRBJ2-5; a possible D gene is TRBD1 (5 bases). V shed 5 bases and J shed 3 bases, with 10 bases lying between them. CDR3 size: 13 residues.